Presented here are 4 T cell receptor beta chains from one specimen sequenced in a study of blood T cell repertoires in COVID-19. Repertoires were generated with immunoSEQ multiplex PCR, while TCRdb's copy carries only in-frame clones and drops some. The sample has hundreds of thousands of clones, 75% to 95% seen once. Material for sequencing was PBMCs or T cells enriched from blood (not recorded which). These receptors all stem from a woman aged 18 to 35 who had recovered from COVID-19.

The table lists this clone with a count of one. The V call is TRBV6-5, the J call TRBJ1-2, with D perhaps matching TRBD1 (6 bases). V was trimmed by 6 bases and J by 5 bases, leaving 10 bases between them. The CDR3 length is 12 residues. Germline-derived CDR1 and CDR2 are MNHEY and SVGAGI. The CDR3 region has the DNA TGTGCCAGCAGCGGACAGTTGTATGGCTACACCTTC. Its translation is CASSGQLYGYTF.

Worth noting for this clone: No DNA is shown, since the ends of the CDR3 on it are uncertain; the CDR3 is the one TCRdb lists. J is TRBJ1-1 and V is TRBV19; TRBD1, the D gene given by the table, was not confirmed from the DNA. The germline V gene encodes CDR1 LNHDA and CDR2 SQIVND (reference sequence). Both ends counted, the CDR3 spans 16 residues. CDR3 residues: CASRAMGQGWGLGSFF.

The chain employs TRBV7-2 and TRBJ2-7; 8 bases are shared with TRBD2. This CDR3 has 15 amino acids. Germline V gives CDR1 SGHTA, CDR2 FQGNSA. V was clipped by 1 base and J by 0 bases; unmatched bases: 2. The DNA for the CDR3 is TGTGCCAGCAGCTTAGTGGCGGGGGGCTCCTACGAGCAGTACTTC. Translation gives CASSLVAGGSYEQYF.

This chain joins TRBV28 and TRBJ2-7; possible D gene TRBD1, 6 bases. CDR1 is MDHEN and CDR2 is SYDVKM in the germline V gene. Trimming stripped 3 bases from V and 1 base from J, with 13 bases between. The CDR3 has 15 residues. CDR3 sequence (DNA): TGTGCCAGCAGTTTCTCAGGGGCTGAATCCTACGAGCAGTACTTC. Protein: CASSFSGAESYEQYF.